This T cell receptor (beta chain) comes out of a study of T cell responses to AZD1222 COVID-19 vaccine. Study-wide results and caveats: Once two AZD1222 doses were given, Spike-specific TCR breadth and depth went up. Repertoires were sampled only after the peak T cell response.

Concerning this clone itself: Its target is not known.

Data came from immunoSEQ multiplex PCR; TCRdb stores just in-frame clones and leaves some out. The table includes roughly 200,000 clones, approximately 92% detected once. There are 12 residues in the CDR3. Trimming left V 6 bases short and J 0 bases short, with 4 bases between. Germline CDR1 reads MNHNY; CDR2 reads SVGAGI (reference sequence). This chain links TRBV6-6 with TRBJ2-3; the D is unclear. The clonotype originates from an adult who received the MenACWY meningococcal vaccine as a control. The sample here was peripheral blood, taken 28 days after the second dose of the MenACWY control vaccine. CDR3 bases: TGTGCCAGCAGCTTTAGCACAGATACGCAGTATTTT. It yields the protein CASSFSTDTQYF.